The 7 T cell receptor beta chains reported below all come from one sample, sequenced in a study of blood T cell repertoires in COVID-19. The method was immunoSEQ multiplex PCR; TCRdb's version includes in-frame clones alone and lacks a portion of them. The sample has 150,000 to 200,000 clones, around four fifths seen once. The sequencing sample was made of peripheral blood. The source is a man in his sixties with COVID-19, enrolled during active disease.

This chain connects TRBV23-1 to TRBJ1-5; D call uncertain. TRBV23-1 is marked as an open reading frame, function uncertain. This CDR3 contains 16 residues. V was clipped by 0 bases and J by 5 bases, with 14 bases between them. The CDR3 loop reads CASSQSLMWRDQPQHF. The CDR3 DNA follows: TGCGCCAGCAGTCAATCATTGATGTGGAGGGATCAGCCCCAGCATTTT.

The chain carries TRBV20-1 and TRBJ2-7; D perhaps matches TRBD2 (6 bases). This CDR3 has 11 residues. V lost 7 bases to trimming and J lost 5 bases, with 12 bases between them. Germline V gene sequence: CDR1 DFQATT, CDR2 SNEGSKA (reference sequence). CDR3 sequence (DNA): TGCAGTGTTAAGAGCGGGCACGAGCAGTACTTC. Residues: CSVKSGHEQYF.

The CDR3 spells CASSLVRGTNSPLHF. In nucleotides, the CDR3 is TGTGCCAGCAGTTTAGTGCGGGGGACAAATTCACCCCTCCACTTT. The rearrangement joins TRBV28 to TRBJ1-6, with D possibly matching TRBD1 (6 bases). Between the trimmed V and J ends, which lost 2 bases and 7 bases, there was a span of 12 bases. Germline V gives CDR1 MDHEN, CDR2 SYDVKM. The CDR3 covers 15 residues. Using reference TRBV28 and TRBJ1-6 for the parts outside the CDR3, the full variable domain is DVKVTQSSRYLVKRTGEKVFLECVQDMDHENMFWYRQDPGLGLRLIYFSYDVKMKEKGDIPEGYSVSREKKERFSLILESASTNQTSMYLCASSLVRGTNSPLHFGNGTRLTVT.

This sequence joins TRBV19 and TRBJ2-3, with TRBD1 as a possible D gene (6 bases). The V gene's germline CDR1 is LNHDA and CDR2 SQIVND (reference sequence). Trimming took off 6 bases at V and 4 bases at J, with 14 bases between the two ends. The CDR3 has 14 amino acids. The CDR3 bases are TGTGCCAGTAGGAATCCGGGACAATCAGATACGCAGTATTTT. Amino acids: CASRNPGQSDTQYF.

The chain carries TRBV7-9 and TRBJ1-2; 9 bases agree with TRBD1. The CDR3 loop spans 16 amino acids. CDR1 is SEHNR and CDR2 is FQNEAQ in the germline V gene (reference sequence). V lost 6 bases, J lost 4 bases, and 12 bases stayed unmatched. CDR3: CASSKFTGGLSYGYTF. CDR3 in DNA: TGTGCCAGCAGTAAATTTACAGGGGGCCTCAGCTATGGCTACACCTTC.

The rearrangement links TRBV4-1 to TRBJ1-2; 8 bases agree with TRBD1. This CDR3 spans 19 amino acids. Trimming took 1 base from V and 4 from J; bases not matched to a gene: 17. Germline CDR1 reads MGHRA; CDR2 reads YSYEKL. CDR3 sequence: CASSQGPPTGGFASYGYTF. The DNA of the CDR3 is TGCGCCAGCAGCCAAGGCCCCCCTACAGGGGGGTTTGCGAGCTATGGCTACACCTTC.

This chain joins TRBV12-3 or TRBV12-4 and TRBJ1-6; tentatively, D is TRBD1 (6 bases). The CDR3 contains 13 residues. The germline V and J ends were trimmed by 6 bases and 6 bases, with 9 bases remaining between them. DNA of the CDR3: TGTGCCAGCAGAGGGGGTATTAATTCACCCCTCCACTTT. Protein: CASRGGINSPLHF.